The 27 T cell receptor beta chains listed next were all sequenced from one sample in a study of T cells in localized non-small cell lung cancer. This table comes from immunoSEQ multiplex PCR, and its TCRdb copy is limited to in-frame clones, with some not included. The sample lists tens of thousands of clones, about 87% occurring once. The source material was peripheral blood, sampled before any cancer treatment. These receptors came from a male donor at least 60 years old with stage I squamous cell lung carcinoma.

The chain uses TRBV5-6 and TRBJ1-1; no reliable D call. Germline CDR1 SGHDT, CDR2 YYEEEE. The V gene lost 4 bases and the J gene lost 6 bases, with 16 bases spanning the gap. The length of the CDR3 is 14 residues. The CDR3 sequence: CASSQTTGFAEAFF. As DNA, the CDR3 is TGTGCCAGCAGCCAAACTACCGGGTTCGCTGAAGCTTTCTTT. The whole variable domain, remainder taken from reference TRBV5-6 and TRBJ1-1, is DAGVTQSPTHLIKTRGQQVTLRCSPKSGHDTVSWYQQALGQGPQFIFQYYEEEERQRGNFPDRFSGHQFPNYSSELNVNALLLGDSALYLCASSQTTGFAEAFFGQGTRLTVV.

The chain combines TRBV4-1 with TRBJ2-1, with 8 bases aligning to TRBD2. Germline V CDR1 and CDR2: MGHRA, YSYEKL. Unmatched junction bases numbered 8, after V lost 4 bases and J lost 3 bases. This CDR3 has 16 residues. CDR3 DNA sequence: TGCGCCAGCAGCCCTGGCTGGCGGGGGGACTACAATGAGCAGTTCTTC. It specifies CASSPGWRGDYNEQFF.

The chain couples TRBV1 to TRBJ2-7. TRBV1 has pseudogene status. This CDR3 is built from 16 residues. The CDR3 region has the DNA TGCACCAGCAGCCTCCCGCCCCGGGACGGACACTACGAGCAGTACTTC. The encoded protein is CTSSLPPRDGHYEQYF.

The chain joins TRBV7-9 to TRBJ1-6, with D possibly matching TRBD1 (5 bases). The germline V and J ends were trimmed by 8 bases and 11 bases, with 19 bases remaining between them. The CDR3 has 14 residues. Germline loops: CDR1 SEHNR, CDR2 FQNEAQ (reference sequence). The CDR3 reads CASAETSARAPLHF. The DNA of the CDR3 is TGTGCCAGCGCGGAGACGAGCGCCAGGGCACCCCTCCACTTT.

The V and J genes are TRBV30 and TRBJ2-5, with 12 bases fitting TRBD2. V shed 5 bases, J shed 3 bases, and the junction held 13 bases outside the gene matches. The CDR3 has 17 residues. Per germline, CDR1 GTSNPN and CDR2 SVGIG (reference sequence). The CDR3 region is CAWAGGLAGSGEETQYF. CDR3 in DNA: TGTGCCTGGGCGGGAGGACTAGCGGGGTCCGGGGAAGAGACCCAGTACTTC.

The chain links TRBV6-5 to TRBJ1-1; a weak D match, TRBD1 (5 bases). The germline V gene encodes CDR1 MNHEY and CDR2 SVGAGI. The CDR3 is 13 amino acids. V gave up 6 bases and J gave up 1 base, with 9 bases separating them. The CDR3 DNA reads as TGTGCCAGCAGGGGACTAACGAACACTGAAGCTTTCTTT. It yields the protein CASRGLTNTEAFF.

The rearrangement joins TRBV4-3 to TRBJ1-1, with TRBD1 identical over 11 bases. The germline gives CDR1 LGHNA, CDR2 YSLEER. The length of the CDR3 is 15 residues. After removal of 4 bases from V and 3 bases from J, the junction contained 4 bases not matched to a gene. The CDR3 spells CASSRPGQGDTEAFF. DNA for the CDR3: TGCGCCAGCAGCCGACCGGGACAGGGGGACACTGAAGCTTTCTTT.

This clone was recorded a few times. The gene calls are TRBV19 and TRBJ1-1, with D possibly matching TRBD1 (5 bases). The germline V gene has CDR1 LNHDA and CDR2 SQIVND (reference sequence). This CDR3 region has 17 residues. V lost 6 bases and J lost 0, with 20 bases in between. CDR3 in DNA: TGTGCCAGTAGACCGGGACTGGGCAATCCCTTGAACACTGAAGCTTTCTTT. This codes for CASRPGLGNPLNTEAFF.

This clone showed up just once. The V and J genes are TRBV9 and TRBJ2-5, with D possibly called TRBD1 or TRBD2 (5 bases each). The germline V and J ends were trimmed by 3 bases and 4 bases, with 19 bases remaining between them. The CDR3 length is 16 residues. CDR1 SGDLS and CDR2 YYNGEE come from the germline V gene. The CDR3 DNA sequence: TGTGCCAGCAGCGGATACGGGAATTTACAGGCAGAGACCCAGTACTTC. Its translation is CASSGYGNLQAETQYF.

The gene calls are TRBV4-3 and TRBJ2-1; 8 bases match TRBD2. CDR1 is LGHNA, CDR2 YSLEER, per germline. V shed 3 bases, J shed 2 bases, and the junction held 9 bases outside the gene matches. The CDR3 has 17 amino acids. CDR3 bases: TGCGCCAGCAGCCAGGGGGTAGCGGGGATACCCTACAATGAGCAGTTCTTC. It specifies CASSQGVAGIPYNEQFF.

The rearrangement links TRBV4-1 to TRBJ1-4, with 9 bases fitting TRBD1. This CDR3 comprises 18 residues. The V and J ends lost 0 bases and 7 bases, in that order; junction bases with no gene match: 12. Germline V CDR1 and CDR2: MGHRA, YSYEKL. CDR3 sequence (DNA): TGCGCCAGCAGCCAAGATAAGGAGGGACAGGGTCGTCCTGAAAAACTGTTTTTT. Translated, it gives CASSQDKEGQGRPEKLFF.

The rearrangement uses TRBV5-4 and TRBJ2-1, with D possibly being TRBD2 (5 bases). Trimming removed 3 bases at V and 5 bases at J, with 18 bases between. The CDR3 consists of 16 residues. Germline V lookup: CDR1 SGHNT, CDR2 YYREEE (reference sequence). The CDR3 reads CASSSPAGLINNEQFF. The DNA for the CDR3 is TGTGCCAGCAGCTCCCCCGCCGGACTCATCAACAATGAGCAGTTCTTC.

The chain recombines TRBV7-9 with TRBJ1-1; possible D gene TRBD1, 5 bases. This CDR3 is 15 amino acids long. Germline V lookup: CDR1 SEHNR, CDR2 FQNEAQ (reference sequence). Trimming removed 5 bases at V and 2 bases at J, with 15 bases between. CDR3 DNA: TGTGCCAGCAGCCCAGGGCCGGGGACTAACACTGAAGCTTTCTTT. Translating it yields CASSPGPGTNTEAFF.

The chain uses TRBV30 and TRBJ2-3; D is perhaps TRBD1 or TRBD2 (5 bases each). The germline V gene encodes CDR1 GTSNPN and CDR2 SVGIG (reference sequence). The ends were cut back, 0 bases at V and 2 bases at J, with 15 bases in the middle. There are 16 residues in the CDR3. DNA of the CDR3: TGTGCCTGGAGTGTACCGAACAGGAGGTACACAGATACGCAGTATTTT. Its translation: CAWSVPNRRYTDTQYF. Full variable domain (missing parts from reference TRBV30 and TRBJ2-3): SQTIHQWPATLVQPVGSPLSLECTVEGTSNPNLYWYRQAAGRGLQLLFYSVGIGQISSEVPQNLSASRPQDRQFILSSKKLLLSDSGFYLCAWSVPNRRYTDTQYFGPGTRLTVL.

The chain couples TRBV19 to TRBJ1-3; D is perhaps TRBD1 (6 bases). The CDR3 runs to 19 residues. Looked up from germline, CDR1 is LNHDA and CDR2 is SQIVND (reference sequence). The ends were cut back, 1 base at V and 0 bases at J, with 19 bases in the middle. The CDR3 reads CASSIVGGARIRSGNTIYF. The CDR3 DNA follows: TGTGCCAGTAGTATAGTTGGGGGGGCGAGGATTCGCTCTGGAAACACCATATATTTT.

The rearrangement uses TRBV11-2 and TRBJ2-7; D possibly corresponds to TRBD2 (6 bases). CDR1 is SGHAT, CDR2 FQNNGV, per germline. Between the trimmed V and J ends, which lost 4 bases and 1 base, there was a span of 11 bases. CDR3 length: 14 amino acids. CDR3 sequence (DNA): TGTGCCAGCAGCTCGTCGGGGAGGTCCTACGAGCAGTACTTC. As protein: CASSSSGRSYEQYF.

CDR3 sequence (DNA): TGTGCCAGCAGCCAAACCCCCCGGTATACCCAAGAGACCCAGTACTTC. Encoded protein: CASSQTPRYTQETQYF. The genes are TRBV14 and TRBJ2-5; D remains unclear. The V end lost 2 bases, the J end lost 1 base, and 14 bases lay between the germline ends. The CDR3 covers 16 residues. Germline CDR1 and CDR2: SGHDN and FVKESK.

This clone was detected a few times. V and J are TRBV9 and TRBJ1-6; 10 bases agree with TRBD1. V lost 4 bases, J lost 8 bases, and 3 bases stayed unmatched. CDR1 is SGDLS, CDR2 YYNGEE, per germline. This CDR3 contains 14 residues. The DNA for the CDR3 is TGTGCCAGCAGCCTCGGGACAGGGGATTCACCCCTCCACTTT. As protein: CASSLGTGDSPLHF.

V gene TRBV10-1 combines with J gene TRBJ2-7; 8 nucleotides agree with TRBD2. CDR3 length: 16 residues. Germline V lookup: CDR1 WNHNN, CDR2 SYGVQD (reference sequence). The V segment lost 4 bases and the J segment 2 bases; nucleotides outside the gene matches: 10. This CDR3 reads CASSGPRGAIAYEQYF. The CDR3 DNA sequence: TGCGCCAGCAGTGGGCCGCGGGGGGCGATTGCCTACGAGCAGTACTTC.

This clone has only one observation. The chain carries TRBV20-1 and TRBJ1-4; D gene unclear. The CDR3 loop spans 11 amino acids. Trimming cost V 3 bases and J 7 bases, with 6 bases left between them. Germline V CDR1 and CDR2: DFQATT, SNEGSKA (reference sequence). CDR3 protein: CSARETEKLFF. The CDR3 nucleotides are TGCAGTGCTAGGGAAACTGAAAAACTGTTTTTT.

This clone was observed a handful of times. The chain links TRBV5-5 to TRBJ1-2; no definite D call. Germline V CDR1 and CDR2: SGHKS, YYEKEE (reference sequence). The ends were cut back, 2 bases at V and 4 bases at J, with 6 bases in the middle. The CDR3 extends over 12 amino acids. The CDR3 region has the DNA TGTGCCAGCAGCTTCTTCAGCTATGGCTACACCTTC. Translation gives CASSFFSYGYTF.

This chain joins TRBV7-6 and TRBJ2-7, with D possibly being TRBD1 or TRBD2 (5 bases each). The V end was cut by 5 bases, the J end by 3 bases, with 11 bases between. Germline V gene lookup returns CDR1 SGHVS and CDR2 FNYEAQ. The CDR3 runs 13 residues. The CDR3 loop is CASSPGPIYEQYF. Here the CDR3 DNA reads TGTGCCAGCAGCCCGGGACCTATCTACGAGCAGTACTTC.

CDR3 region: CASSPGSAVQETQYF. CDR3 sequence (DNA): TGTGCCAGCTCACCGGGCTCGGCAGTCCAAGAGACCCAGTACTTC. The chain combines TRBV18 with TRBJ2-5, with unresolved D. The germline V gene encodes CDR1 KGHSH and CDR2 LQKENI. CDR3 length: 15 amino acids. Trimming cost V 3 bases and J 1 base, with 12 bases left between them.

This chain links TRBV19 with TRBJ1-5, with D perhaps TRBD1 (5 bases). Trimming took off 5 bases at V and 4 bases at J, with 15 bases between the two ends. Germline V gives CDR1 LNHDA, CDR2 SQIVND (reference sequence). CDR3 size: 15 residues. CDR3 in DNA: TGTGCCAGTAGTTCCCGGGACGGGTTTAATCAGCCCCAGCATTTT. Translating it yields CASSSRDGFNQPQHF.

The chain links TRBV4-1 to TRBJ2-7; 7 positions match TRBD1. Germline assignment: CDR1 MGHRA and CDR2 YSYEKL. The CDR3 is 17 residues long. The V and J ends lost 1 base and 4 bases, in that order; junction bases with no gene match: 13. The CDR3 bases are TGCGCCAGCAGCCAAGCTTCCCGGCTCGACAGGGCTTACGAGCAGTACTTC. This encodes CASSQASRLDRAYEQYF.

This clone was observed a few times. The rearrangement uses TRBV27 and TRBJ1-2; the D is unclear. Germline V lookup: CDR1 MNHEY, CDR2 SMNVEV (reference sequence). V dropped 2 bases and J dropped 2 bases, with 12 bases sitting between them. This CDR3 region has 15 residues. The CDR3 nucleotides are TGTGCCAGCAGTTTAGACCCCAGAATGAACTATGGCTACACCTTC. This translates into CASSLDPRMNYGYTF.

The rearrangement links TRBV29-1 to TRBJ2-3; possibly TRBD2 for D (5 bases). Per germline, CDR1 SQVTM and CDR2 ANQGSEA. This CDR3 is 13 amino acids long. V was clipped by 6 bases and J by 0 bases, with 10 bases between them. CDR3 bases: TGCAGCGTCAAAAGGAGGAGCACAGATACGCAGTATTTT. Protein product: CSVKRRSTDTQYF.